A selection of T cell receptor beta chains follows, all from one sample in a study of vaccination and CD4 T cells after COVID-19. For these receptors, no antigen is known. TCRdb reprocessed the PCR reads via MiXCR and lists one record per CDR3 protein. This sample has about 20,000 distinct CDR3 sequences, with less than 40% found just once. The specimen comprised CD4+ T cells from blood, cultured in vitro, sampled about 7 months after SARS-CoV-2 vaccination. The source of these receptors is a human donor who had recovered from COVID-19. The CDR3 runs from the conserved cysteine through the conserved F or W. A D gene is named only where the DNA matches it firmly. Not every row has a clone size; where given, it reads once, few, many or a size class.

CDR3 length	V gene	D gene	J gene	clone size	CDR3 protein	CDR3 DNA
16	TRBV4-1	TRBD1	TRBJ1-5	NA	CASSHMGQGGDQPQHF	TGCGCCAGCAGCCACATGGGACAGGGTGGCGATCAGCCCCAGCATTTT
15	TRBV20-1	NA	TRBJ1-1	NA	CSAREGSVRGTEAFF	TGCAGTGCTAGAGAAGGCTCGGTCCGCGGCACTGAAGCTTTCTTT
15	TRBV20-1	TRBD2	TRBJ2-3	NA	CSARDLAGYTDTQYF	TGCAGTGCTAGAGACCTAGCGGGGTACACAGATACGCAGTATTTT
17	TRBV27	TRBD2	TRBJ2-1	NA	CASSLVPSGIYANEQFF	TGTGCCAGCAGTTTGGTCCCTAGCGGGATTTATGCCAATGAGCAGTTCTTC
16	TRBV19	NA	TRBJ1-1	few	CASSIPPTVLNTEAFF	TGTGCCAGTAGTATCCCGCCGACAGTATTGAACACTGAAGCTTTCTTT
15	TRBV7-2	TRBD2	TRBJ2-7	NA	CASSRVGGRTYEQYF	TGTGCCAGCAGCCGAGTTGGCGGGAGGACCTACGAGCAGTACTTC
15	TRBV4-2	NA	TRBJ2-3	NA	CASSQGGGLTDTQYF	TGTGCCAGCAGCCAAGGGGGCGGCCTCACAGATACGCAGTATTTT
15	TRBV7-3	TRBD2	TRBJ2-3	few	CASHSTGGGTDTQYF	TGTGCCAGCCACTCAACGGGAGGCGGCACAGATACGCAGTATTTT
14	TRBV28	NA	TRBJ2-4	NA	CASVTGRSGGWVHF	TGTGCCAGCGTAACAGGGAGATCTGGGGGGTGGGTCCACTTC
12	TRBV6-1	NA	TRBJ1-2	few	CASSFQGGGYTF	TGTGCCAGCAGCTTTCAGGGCGGTGGCTACACCTTC
13	TRBV6-5	NA	TRBJ2-2	NA	CASSYLRDRELFF	TGTGCCAGCAGTTACCTCCGGGACAGGGAGCTGTTTTTT
15	TRBV7-2	TRBD1	TRBJ2-3	medium-sized	CASSRDRATTDTQYF	TGTGCCAGCAGCCGAGACAGGGCGACCACAGATACGCAGTATTTT
17	TRBV20-1	TRBD2	TRBJ2-7	NA	CSAPHFRASGSLYEQYF	TGCAGTGCCCCGCACTTCCGAGCTAGCGGGAGTCTCTACGAGCAGTACTTC
18	TRBV7-9	TRBD2	TRBJ2-7	NA	CASSLARRGGILTDEQYF	TGTGCCAGCAGCTTAGCGCGCCGCGGGGGGATCCTTACGGACGAGCAGTACTTC
17	TRBV20-1	TRBD2	TRBJ2-7	NA	CSPKPLPPSGSSYEQYF	TGCAGTCCCAAGCCTTTACCTCCTAGCGGGAGCTCCTACGAGCAGTACTTC
14	TRBV30	NA	TRBJ1-2	NA	CAWSVIPREGYYTF	TGTGCCTGGAGTGTAATCCCCCGCGAGGGGTACTACACCTTC
14	TRBV7-2	NA	TRBJ1-1	few	CASSLVGENTEAFF	TGTGCCAGCAGCTTAGTAGGGGAGAACACTGAAGCTTTCTTT
14	TRBV2	NA	TRBJ2-3	few	CASSLGWTTDTQYF	TGTGCCAGCAGTCTAGGTTGGACCACAGATACGCAGTATTTT
13	TRBV6-1	TRBD1	TRBJ2-7	few	CASSRRDRVEQYF	TGTGCCAGCAGCCGGCGGGACAGGGTCGAGCAGTACTTC
15	TRBV7-2	NA	TRBJ2-7	NA	CASSLAGRGAYEQYF	TGTGCCAGCAGCTTAGCGGGGCGCGGGGCCTACGAGCAGTACTTC
12	TRBV7-8	NA	TRBJ2-3	few	CASSPLADTQYF	TGTGCCAGCAGCCCCCTGGCAGATACGCAGTATTTT
14	TRBV10-3	TRBD1	TRBJ2-1	NA	CAISEPDRYNEQFF	TGTGCCATCAGTGAGCCGGACAGGTACAATGAGCAGTTCTTC